The 26 T cell receptor beta chains listed next were all sequenced from one sample in a study of cytomegalovirus exposure and HLA in healthy donors (dated by TCRdb to about 2017). To prepare the library, the immunoSEQ multiplex PCR assay was applied. For the multiplex PCR, a mixture combining 60 forward primers for TCR Vbeta segments and 13 reverse primers for TCR Jbeta segments was used. TCRdb mirrors the immuneACCESS table, restricted to in-frame sequences. Some clones are absent from its copies; in checked studies, under half trace to an unresolved V gene, and the reason for the others is unknown. The sample data list just under 250,000 clones, and 82% of these were observed just once. The ten largest clones take up 5% to 6.5% of the sample. Sequenced material: PBMCs. All receptors derive from a woman aged 35 to 49 in good health and CMV-seropositive.

The rearrangement uses TRBV5-4 and TRBJ1-4; the match to TRBD1 covers 9 bases. CDR1 is SGHNT and CDR2 is YYREEE in the germline V gene (reference sequence). The CDR3 is 15 amino acids. V lost 3 bases to trimming and J lost 4 bases; unmatched junction nucleotides: 4. In nucleotides, the CDR3 is TGTGCCAGCAGCTCACCGGGACAGGGTAATGAAAAACTGTTTTTT. Encoded protein: CASSSPGQGNEKLFF.

The chain has TRBV5-4 and TRBJ1-6; TRBD1 might be the D (6 bases). Germline V lookup: CDR1 SGHNT, CDR2 YYREEE (reference sequence). This CDR3 contains 17 residues. The ends were cut back, 0 bases at V and 7 bases at J, with 17 bases in the middle. This chain's CDR3 is CASSLVGGGPTNSPLHF. The CDR3 DNA sequence: TGTGCCAGCAGCTTGGTAGGCGGGGGCCCCACAAATTCACCCCTCCACTTT.

The chain has TRBV29-1 and TRBJ1-2; no clear D gene. The CDR3 loop spans 12 amino acids. V was clipped by 5 bases and J by 8 bases, with 15 bases between them. CDR1 and CDR2 from the germline V gene are SQVTM and ANQGSEA. Here the CDR3 reads CSVRTHTQGYTF. In DNA, the CDR3 is TGCAGCGTTCGGACTCATACGCAGGGCTACACCTTC.

The J gene is TRBJ2-5, the V gene TRBV29-1; 10 bases align to TRBD2. The J call is in doubt because the DNA end fits TRBJ2-7 better. This CDR3 region has 18 residues. Per the germline V gene, CDR1 is SQVTM and CDR2 is ANQGSEA. CDR3: CSVAFSLLAGAVRNEQYF. The CDR3, as DNA: TGCAGCGTTGCTTTTAGTTTGCTAGCGGGAGCCGTACGGAACGAGCAGTACTTC.

The chain uses TRBV5-1 and TRBJ2-3; 11 bases align to TRBD2. This CDR3 comprises 17 residues. Germline V lookup: CDR1 SGHRS, CDR2 YFSETQ. V trimming: 0 bases; J trimming: 5 bases; junction bases outside the gene matches: 8. The CDR3 loop is CASSLDPLAGVLDTQYF. The CDR3 DNA reads as TGCGCCAGCAGCTTGGACCCACTAGCGGGAGTTCTAGATACGCAGTATTTT.

The genes are TRBV7-3 and TRBJ2-1, with 13 bases aligning to TRBD2. Germline CDR1 and CDR2: SGHTA and FQGTGA. V dropped 5 bases and J dropped 6; count of bases not matched to a gene: 7. The CDR3 has 16 residues. CDR3 nucleotide sequence: TGTGCCAGCAGCCGAGGGACTAGCGGGATGGCCAATGAGCAGTTCTTC. The encoded protein is CASSRGTSGMANEQFF.

V and J are TRBV7-2 and TRBJ1-5; 9 bases are a match to TRBD1. V lost 3 bases and J lost 2; bases outside the gene matches: 2. The CDR3 totals 15 residues. The V gene's germline CDR1 is SGHTA and CDR2 FQGNSA. The CDR3 bases are TGTGCCAGCAGCTTCAGGACAGGGGGCAATCAGCCCCAGCATTTT. Amino acid sequence: CASSFRTGGNQPQHF.

This clone appeared once. This rearrangement joins TRBV11-1 to TRBJ2-7; D gene uncertain. The V gene's germline CDR1 is SGHAT and CDR2 FQDESV (reference sequence). This CDR3 has 13 amino acids. Trimming left V 5 bases short and J 1 base short, with 9 bases between. CDR3 loop: CASSRPSSYEQYF. As DNA, the CDR3 is TGTGCCAGCAGCCGACCTAGTTCCTACGAGCAGTACTTC.

This clone was seen once. This CDR3 is CASSLVLESYEQYF. The CDR3 nucleotides are TGTGCCAGCAGCTTGGTCCTAGAGAGCTACGAGCAGTACTTC. This chain uses TRBV7-9 with TRBJ2-7; D unresolved. Trimming cost V 3 bases and J 3 bases, with 12 bases left between them. The CDR3 is 14 residues long. The germline V gene encodes CDR1 SEHNR and CDR2 FQNEAQ (reference sequence).

The chain recombines TRBV19 with TRBJ1-2, with D tentatively TRBD1 (6 bases). V was pared by 5 bases and J by 3 bases, with 16 bases between. Per the germline V gene, CDR1 is LNHDA and CDR2 is SQIVND (reference sequence). This CDR3 is 15 amino acids long. CDR3 loop: CASSVQSGGDYGYTF. The CDR3 DNA is TGTGCCAGTAGTGTCCAAAGCGGGGGCGACTATGGCTACACCTTC.

The CDR3 nucleotides are TGTGCCAGCTCAGCGGGGGCGGGCCACACTGAAGCTTTCTTT. This translates into CASSAGAGHTEAFF. V and J are TRBV18 and TRBJ1-1, with D possibly TRBD1 on 6 matching bases. CDR1 is KGHSH and CDR2 is LQKENI in the germline V gene. The CDR3 length is 14 residues. The germline V and J ends were trimmed by 5 bases and 3 bases, with 13 bases remaining between them.

This chain connects TRBV30 to TRBJ1-6; weak D call: TRBD1 (5 bases). CDR3 length: 13 residues. V was shortened by 1 base and J by 7 bases, with 8 bases between the two germline ends. CDR1 is GTSNPN and CDR2 is SVGIG in the germline V gene (reference sequence). CDR3 in amino acids: CAWSENRNSPLHF. The CDR3 coding sequence is TGTGCCTGGAGTGAAAACAGGAATTCACCCCTCCACTTT. Together with reference TRBV30 and TRBJ1-6, the CDR3 gives the full variable domain: SQTIHQWPATLVQPVGSPLSLECTVEGTSNPNLYWYRQAAGRGLQLLFYSVGIGQISSEVPQNLSASRPQDRQFILSSKKLLLSDSGFYLCAWSENRNSPLHFGNGTRLTVT.

The V and J genes are TRBV4-3 and TRBJ1-2; a possible D gene is TRBD1 (5 bases). V dropped 0 bases and J dropped 3 bases, with 8 bases sitting between them. This CDR3 contains 14 residues. Germline V gene data show CDR1 as LGHNA and CDR2 as YSLEER. CDR3 region: CASSQDRDYYGYTF. The CDR3 nucleotides are TGCGCCAGCAGCCAAGATAGGGACTACTATGGCTACACCTTC.

V gene TRBV5-1 combines with J gene TRBJ2-5, with D possibly matching TRBD1 (6 bases). Germline V CDR1 and CDR2: SGHRS, YFSETQ. V was trimmed by 3 bases and J by 3 bases, leaving 12 bases between them. The length of the CDR3 is 14 residues. Here the CDR3 DNA reads TGCGCCAGCAGCTCACAGGGTCCCGAAGAGACCCAGTACTTC. Its translation is CASSSQGPEETQYF.

The rearrangement links TRBV5-1 to TRBJ2-5; 9 positions agree with TRBD1. Trimming took 3 bases from V and 5 from J; bases not matched to a gene: 5. The V gene's germline CDR1 is SGHRS and CDR2 YFSETQ. CDR3 length: 14 amino acids. In DNA form, the CDR3 reads TGCGCCAGCAGCTACGGACAGGGGATTGAGACCCAGTACTTC. It is translated as CASSYGQGIETQYF.

The CDR3 loop is CAWRKGGGRNEKLFF. Here the CDR3 DNA reads TGTGCCTGGAGGAAAGGGGGGGGCCGTAATGAAAAACTGTTTTTT. The chain employs TRBV30 and TRBJ1-4; possibly TRBD1 for D (6 bases). CDR3 length: 15 residues. Per the germline V gene, CDR1 is GTSNPN and CDR2 is SVGIG (reference sequence). Deletions cut 3 bases from V and 4 bases from J, with 15 bases between.

This clone was seen only once. The chain is built from TRBV7-9 and TRBJ1-1, with D possibly matching TRBD1 (5 bases). The V gene lost 3 bases and the J gene lost 5 bases, with 7 bases spanning the gap. The CDR3 runs 12 residues. Germline values: CDR1 SEHNR, CDR2 FQNEAQ (reference sequence). This CDR3 reads CASSFAGTEAFF. CDR3 nucleotides: TGTGCCAGCAGCTTTGCAGGGACTGAAGCTTTCTTT.

J is TRBJ1-1 and V is TRBV7-2, with 8 positions matching TRBD1. V gave up 3 bases and J gave up 1 base; unmatched junction bases: 1. CDR3 length: 14 residues. Per germline, CDR1 SGHTA and CDR2 FQGNSA. The CDR3: CASSFTGGNTEAFF. DNA for the CDR3: TGTGCCAGCAGCTTCACAGGGGGGAACACTGAAGCTTTCTTT.

The chain's CDR3 is CASSIRTGGRYEQYF. The CDR3 DNA reads as TGTGCCAGCAGCATCCGGACAGGGGGCCGCTACGAGCAGTACTTC. The genes are TRBV7-6 and TRBJ2-7; 11 bases map to TRBD1. J lost 3 bases, V lost 5 bases, and 6 bases had no gene match. The CDR3 consists of 15 residues. The germline V gene encodes CDR1 SGHVS and CDR2 FNYEAQ.

This clone was observed a handful of times. The V call is TRBV7-9, the J call TRBJ2-7; D ambiguous. Per germline, CDR1 SEHNR and CDR2 FQNEAQ (reference sequence). Trimming pared 5 bases from V and 7 bases from J, leaving 15 bases between. The CDR3 runs 13 residues. The CDR3 DNA reads as TGTGCCAGCAGCCAAGACGGAGCTGGGGAGCAGTACTTC. It translates to CASSQDGAGEQYF.

The rearrangement joins TRBV12-5 to TRBJ2-1; 8 nucleotides agree with TRBD2. The V segment lost 6 bases and the J segment 6 bases; nucleotides outside the gene matches: 13. The CDR3 is 16 residues long. Germline loops: CDR1 LGHNT, CDR2 FRNRAP. The CDR3 is CASGQSGSGGLNEQFF. The CDR3 DNA sequence: TGTGCTAGTGGCCAATCGGGAAGCGGGGGCCTCAATGAGCAGTTCTTC.

The V and J genes are TRBV5-1 and TRBJ2-7; 9 nucleotides line up with TRBD1. CDR3 length: 15 residues. The V gene end was trimmed by 0 bases and the J gene end by 4 bases; junction bases not matched to a gene: 5. The V gene's germline CDR1 is SGHRS and CDR2 YFSETQ. CDR3 nucleotide sequence: TGCGCCAGCAGCTTGGGAACAGGGGGCTTTTACGAGCAGTACTTC. Protein sequence: CASSLGTGGFYEQYF.

The chain combines TRBV10-1 with TRBJ1-5, with D perhaps TRBD1 (5 bases). Germline CDR1 reads WNHNN; CDR2 reads SYGVQD (reference sequence). This CDR3 has 18 amino acids. Between the trimmed V and J ends, which lost 0 bases and 5 bases, there was a span of 20 bases. For the CDR3, the DNA is TGCGCCAGCAGTGAGTCCATTTTCGTCGACAGACCTCATCAGCCCCAGCATTTT. Translation gives CASSESIFVDRPHQPQHF.

The chain carries TRBV7-9 and TRBJ1-4; 9 bases agree with TRBD1. Losses at the gene ends were 5 bases for V and 3 bases for J; bases not matched to a gene: 4. Germline V gives CDR1 SEHNR, CDR2 FQNEAQ (reference sequence). CDR3 length: 15 residues. The CDR3 here is CASSLGTGPNEKLFF. DNA of the CDR3: TGTGCCAGCAGCCTGGGGACAGGGCCTAATGAAAAACTGTTTTTT. Using reference TRBV7-9 and TRBJ1-4 for the parts outside the CDR3, the full variable domain is DTGVSQNPRHKITKRGQNVTFRCDPISEHNRLYWYRQTLGQGPEFLTYFQNEAQLEKSRLLSDRFSAERPKGSFSTLEIQRTEQGDSAMYLCASSLGTGPNEKLFFGSGTQLSVL.

In its sample, this clone was seen a few times. This rearrangement joins TRBV19 to TRBJ2-7; 11 nucleotides line up with TRBD2. Germline lookup yields CDR1 LNHDA and CDR2 SQIVND (reference sequence). J lost 2 bases, V lost 6 bases, and 3 bases had no gene match. The CDR3 spans 14 residues. The CDR3 region has the DNA TGTGCCAGTAGCGGGACTAGCGGTGCCTACGAGCAGTACTTC. Translated: CASSGTSGAYEQYF.

The V call is TRBV18, the J call TRBJ2-5; 12 nucleotides align to TRBD2. The CDR3 length is 17 residues. Germline lookup yields CDR1 KGHSH and CDR2 LQKENI. J was trimmed by 4 bases and V by 0 bases; bases with no gene match: 6. This chain's CDR3 is CASSPPNLAGGPETQYF. The CDR3 bases are TGTGCCAGCTCACCACCGAATCTAGCGGGGGGGCCAGAGACCCAGTACTTC. Together with reference TRBV18 and TRBJ2-5, the CDR3 gives the full variable domain: NAGVMQNPRHLVRRRGQEARLRCSPMKGHSHVYWYRQLPEEGLKFMVYLQKENIIDESGMPKERFSAEFPKEGPSILRIQQVVRGDSAAYFCASSPPNLAGGPETQYFGPGTRLLVL.